Listed below are T cell receptor beta chains from one sample, sequenced in a study of post-analysis software for immune sequencing data. A single record per CDR3 protein comes from TCRdb applying MiXCR to the PCR reads. The sample contains hundreds of thousands of distinct CDR3 sequences, roughly 30% of which appear only once. Sequences were obtained from blood. The receptors originated from a girl aged 10 to 17 with multiple sclerosis. The CDR3 runs from the conserved cysteine through the conserved F or W. The D gene is left open where the match is weak. A row's size may be missing; if present it is once, few, many or a size class.

d_call,j_call,v_call,clone_size,cdr3_aa,cdr3_nt
TRBD2,TRBJ2-1,TRBV27,few,CASSPLAGGTLNNEQFF,TGTGCCAGCAGCCCACTAGCGGGAGGGACTTTAAACAATGAGCAGTTCTTC
-,TRBJ2-1,TRBV20-1,-,CSADPRVYEQFF,TGCAGTGCTGACCCTAGGGTCTATGAGCAGTTCTTC
-,TRBJ1-5,TRBV2,few,CASQEGLRGLNQPQHF,TGTGCCAGCCAAGAGGGACTCCGAGGCCTCAATCAGCCCCAGCATTTT
-,TRBJ1-1,TRBV7-2,-,CASSPGRGEGFF,TGTGCCAGCAGCCCCGGACGCGGGGAGGGTTTCTTT
-,TRBJ2-5,TRBV20-1,few,CSAEPGRGGETQYF,TGCAGTGCTGAACCTGGTAGGGGGGGGGAGACCCAGTACTTC
-,TRBJ1-5,TRBV5-1,few,CASSLDDSFYQPQHF,TGCGCCAGCAGCTTGGACGACAGTTTTTATCAGCCCCAGCATTTT
-,TRBJ1-2,TRBV6-1,few,CASSEGLGSYGYTF,TGTGCCAGCAGTGAAGGTCTGGGTAGCTATGGCTACACCTTC
TRBD1,TRBJ1-6,TRBV10-3,few,CAISGDRANSPLHF,TGTGCCATCAGCGGGGACAGGGCTAATTCACCCCTCCACTTT
-,TRBJ2-5,TRBV4-3,-,CASSQENAPGEAQYF,TGCGCCAGCAGCCAAGAAAACGCGCCCGGAGAGGCCCAGTACTTC
-,TRBJ2-5,TRBV20-1,-,CSAKHDTPPTQYF,TGCAGTGCTAAACACGATACCCCTCCGACCCAGTACTTC
TRBD1,TRBJ1-1,TRBV20-1,few,CSGTQTGAEAFF,TGCAGTGGGACCCAAACAGGGGCTGAAGCTTTCTTT
-,TRBJ1-6,TRBV7-8,many,CASSDGSSYNSPLHF,TGTGCCAGCAGCGATGGAAGCTCCTATAATTCACCCCTCCACTTT
-,TRBJ1-5,TRBV6-1,-,CASRPTGRDGQPQHF,TGTGCCAGCAGACCCACGGGCAGGGACGGTCAGCCCCAGCATTTT
TRBD1,TRBJ2-1,TRBV15,-,CATSSPDRINEQFF,TGTGCCACCAGCAGTCCGGACAGGATCAATGAGCAGTTCTTC
TRBD2,TRBJ2-5,TRBV10-3,many,CATGGGRPQETQYF,TGTGCCACCGGCGGCGGGAGGCCCCAAGAGACCCAGTACTTC